These T cell receptor beta chains were read from a single sample in a study of OX40 agonist ivuxolimab in advanced cancers. Profiling relied on immunoSEQ multiplex PCR, and the TCRdb table lists in-frame clones only, not all of them. This table has tens of thousands of clones, 80% to 85% appearing once. The source was CD4+ or CD8+ T cells sorted from blood, collected in a trial of the OX40 agonist ivuxolimab. Receptors originate from an adult with an advanced solid tumor such as melanoma, head and neck, liver or kidney cancer. Each CDR3 is given with its conserved first and last residue. A D gene is named only where the DNA matches it firmly. A clone size is listed for some rows: how often the clone was seen (once, few, many), or a class if it is expanded.

TRBV27	.	TRBJ1-1	.	TGTGCCAGCAGTTTAAGTAGGAACACTGAAGCTTTCTTT	CASSLSRNTEAFF
TRBV6-1	few	TRBJ1-2	TRBD1	TGTGCCAGCACTCTGACAGGGAGGGCCTACACCTTC	CASTLTGRAYTF
TRBV7-2	.	TRBJ1-2	TRBD1	TGTGCCAGCAGCGTAACAACAGGGGCGAACTATGGCTACACCTTC	CASSVTTGANYGYTF
TRBV7-9	.	TRBJ2-2	.	TGTGCCAGCAGCCCGTCTCTGAACACCGGGGAGCTGTTTTTT	CASSPSLNTGELFF
TRBV28	.	TRBJ1-2	.	TGTGCCAGCAGTTACACAGGAGGCTACACCTTC	CASSYTGGYTF
TRBV9	.	TRBJ1-1	TRBD1	TGTGCCAGCAGCGTAGCCGGGACAGCCAATGTCAGGGGAAAAAACACTGAAGCTTTCTTT	CASSVAGTANVRGKNTEAFF
TRBV2	few	TRBJ1-2	.	TGTGCCAGCAGTGATTCCAGCAACTATGGCTACACCTTC	CASSDSSNYGYTF
TRBV12-5	.	TRBJ1-2	.	TGTGCTAGTGGTTTGGCTCCAAGCTTCTATGGCTACACCTTC	CASGLAPSFYGYTF
TRBV6-5	.	TRBJ2-7	.	TGTGCCAGCAGTTACGATAGCCTCTACGAGCAGTACTTC	CASSYDSLYEQYF
TRBV5-6	.	TRBJ2-1	.	TGTGCCAGCAGCTTGGGGGCCAGCACCAGATACAATGAGCAGTTCTTC	CASSLGASTRYNEQFF
TRBV5-1	.	TRBJ2-3	.	TGCGCCAGCAGCCCAGTCACAGATACGCAGTATTTT	CASSPVTDTQYF
TRBV11-2	.	TRBJ1-4	.	TGTGCCAGCAGCGGGAGCAGTGGTGAAAAACTGTTTTTT	CASSGSSGEKLFF
TRBV7-7	.	TRBJ2-7	.	TGTGCTAGCAGCATCGCAGGAGGCGGGACCTACGAGCAGTACTTC	CASSIAGGGTYEQYF
TRBV28	few	TRBJ1-2	TRBD1	TGTGCCACCAAACACCGGGACAGGGAGCTAGGTGGCTACACCTTC	CATKHRDRELGGYTF
TRBV15	.	TRBJ2-7	TRBD2	TGTGCCACCAGCAGTTCCGGGACTAAGCCCTACGAGCAGTACTTC	CATSSSGTKPYEQYF